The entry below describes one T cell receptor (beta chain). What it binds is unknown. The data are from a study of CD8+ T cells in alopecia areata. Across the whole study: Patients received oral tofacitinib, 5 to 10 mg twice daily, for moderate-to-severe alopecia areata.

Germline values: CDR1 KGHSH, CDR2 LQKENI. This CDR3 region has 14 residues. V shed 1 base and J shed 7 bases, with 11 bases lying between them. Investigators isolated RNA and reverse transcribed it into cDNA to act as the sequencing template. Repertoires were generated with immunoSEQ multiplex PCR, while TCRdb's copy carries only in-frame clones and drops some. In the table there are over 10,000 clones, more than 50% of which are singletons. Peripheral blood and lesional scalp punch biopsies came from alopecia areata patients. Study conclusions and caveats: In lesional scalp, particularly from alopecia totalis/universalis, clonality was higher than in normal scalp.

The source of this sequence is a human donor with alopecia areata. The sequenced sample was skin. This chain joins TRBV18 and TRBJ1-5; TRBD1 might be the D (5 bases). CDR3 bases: TGTGCCAGCTCACCACAGCGAGGGGACCAGCCCCAGCATTTT. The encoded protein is CASSPQRGDQPQHF.